One sample yielded the 13 T cell receptor beta chains listed below, sequenced in a study of memory CD4+ T cells and cytomegalovirus serostatus. Profiled with immunoSEQ multiplex PCR; TCRdb holds only in-frame clones, not every one. This table has 50,000 or so clones, around 82% appearing once. Single viable CD3+CD4+CD8-CD45RO+ cells were sorted as the memory CD4+ T cells. The specimen was memory CD4+ T cells from blood. The receptors were gathered from an adult in good health and CMV-seropositive.

The J gene is TRBJ1-2, the V gene TRBV7-6; D is uncertain. Trimming took 7 bases from V and 5 from J, leaving 11 bases between them. CDR3 length: 12 amino acids. CDR1 and CDR2 from the germline V gene are SGHVS and FNYEAQ. As DNA, the CDR3 is TGTGCCAGCAAAGGATATGATTATGGCTACACCTTC. It is translated as CASKGYDYGYTF.

This clone came up once. This chain links TRBV6-5 with TRBJ1-5; no reliable D call. CDR1 MNHEY and CDR2 SVGAGI come from the germline V gene. The CDR3 is 15 residues long. Deletions cut 6 bases from V and 3 bases from J, with 15 bases between. In nucleotides, the CDR3 is TGTGCCAGCAGAATCGCCCCGGGTACCAATCAGCCCCAGCATTTT. Translating gives CASRIAPGTNQPQHF.

The V call is TRBV5-6, the J call TRBJ1-1, with 8 bases lining up with TRBD1. This CDR3 spans 14 amino acids. Germline loops: CDR1 SGHDT, CDR2 YYEEEE. V shed 1 base and J 1 base; nucleotides not matched to a gene: 0. The CDR3 coding sequence is TGTGCCAGCAGCTTGACAGGGGGGAACACTGAAGCTTTCTTT. This sequence encodes CASSLTGGNTEAFF.

The chain couples TRBV28 to TRBJ1-6; 7 bases map to TRBD1. Per germline, CDR1 MDHEN and CDR2 SYDVKM. The CDR3 covers 17 residues. Trimming removed 6 bases from V and 3 bases from J; junction bases left unmatched: 11. The CDR3 DNA reads TGTGCCAGCAGACACTACCCCGGGACAGACTATAATTCACCCCTCCACTTT. This sequence encodes CASRHYPGTDYNSPLHF.

The rearrangement links TRBV15 to TRBJ1-2, with 8 bases that match TRBD1. CDR1 is LNHNV and CDR2 is YYDKDF in the germline V gene (reference sequence). The length of the CDR3 is 14 residues. J was trimmed by 8 bases and V by 0 bases; bases with no gene match: 5. In nucleotides, the CDR3 is TGTGCCACCAGCAGAGATCTGACAGGGGACGGCTACACCTTC. Translating gives CATSRDLTGDGYTF.

The rearrangement uses TRBV7-8 and TRBJ1-2, with D perhaps TRBD1 (6 bases). This CDR3 region has 14 residues. The V gene's germline CDR1 is SGHVS and CDR2 FQNEAQ. V gave up 5 bases and J gave up 2 bases, with 12 bases separating them. The CDR3 loop reads CASSVRDINYGYTF. In nucleotides, the CDR3 is TGTGCCAGCAGCGTCCGGGACATCAACTATGGCTACACCTTC.

This rearrangement joins TRBV9 to TRBJ1-2; the D is unclear. The CDR3 covers 14 residues. Germline loops: CDR1 SGDLS, CDR2 YYNGEE. The V and J ends lost 3 bases and 8 bases respectively, with 17 bases between them. The CDR3 spells CASSAQGGGRGYTF. CDR3 DNA sequence: TGTGCCAGCAGCGCCCAAGGAGGAGGTCGCGGCTACACCTTC.

The chain joins TRBV9 to TRBJ1-1; 8 bases agree with TRBD1. This CDR3 contains 15 residues. The V gene's germline CDR1 is SGDLS and CDR2 YYNGEE. V shed 4 bases and J 1 base; nucleotides not matched to a gene: 6. This chain's CDR3 is CASSPGQGRNTEAFF. The CDR3 bases are TGTGCCAGCAGCCCCGGACAGGGAAGGAACACTGAAGCTTTCTTT.

The chain combines TRBV4-1 with TRBJ1-5, with D possibly matching TRBD1 (5 bases). CDR3 size: 16 residues. V was trimmed by 4 bases and J by 2 bases, leaving 15 bases between them. Germline loops: CDR1 MGHRA, CDR2 YSYEKL. CDR3 residues: CASSRIQDGGNQPQHF. In nucleotides, the CDR3 is TGCGCCAGCAGCCGGATACAGGATGGTGGCAATCAGCCCCAGCATTTT.

The CDR3 reads CASTGAGEVNTEAFF. The CDR3 nucleotides read TGTGCCAGTACAGGGGCTGGCGAGGTGAACACTGAAGCTTTCTTT. The V call is TRBV19, the J call TRBJ1-1, with D possibly matching TRBD1 (6 bases). The germline V and J ends were trimmed by 7 bases and 0 bases, with 15 bases remaining between them. Germline CDR1 reads LNHDA; CDR2 reads SQIVND (reference sequence). The CDR3 contains 15 residues.

The genes are TRBV11-2 and TRBJ2-1; D may be TRBD1 (5 bases). CDR1 is SGHAT, CDR2 FQNNGV, per germline. The V end was cut by 11 bases, the J end by 0 bases, with 14 bases between. The CDR3 is 14 residues long. The CDR3: CASGRESSYNEQFF. CDR3 bases: TGTGCCTCGGGCAGGGAAAGCTCCTACAATGAGCAGTTCTTC.

The chain employs TRBV28 and TRBJ2-7; 10 bases map to TRBD2. Germline CDR1 is MDHEN and CDR2 is SYDVKM. This CDR3 contains 17 residues. V was clipped by 4 bases and J by 2 bases; unmatched bases: 11. The chain's CDR3 is CASSSYMGLAGAYEQYF. CDR3 in DNA: TGTGCCAGCAGTTCTTATATGGGGCTAGCGGGAGCCTACGAGCAGTACTTC.

This chain uses TRBV2 with TRBJ2-2, with TRBD1 identical over 7 bases. The CDR3 sequence is 15 residues long. The V gene end was trimmed by 4 bases and the J gene end by 5 bases; junction bases not matched to a gene: 7. Per the germline V gene, CDR1 is SNHLY and CDR2 is FYNNEI. This chain's CDR3 is CASSADRVGTGELFF. DNA of the CDR3: TGTGCCAGCAGTGCCGACAGGGTCGGTACCGGGGAGCTGTTTTTT.